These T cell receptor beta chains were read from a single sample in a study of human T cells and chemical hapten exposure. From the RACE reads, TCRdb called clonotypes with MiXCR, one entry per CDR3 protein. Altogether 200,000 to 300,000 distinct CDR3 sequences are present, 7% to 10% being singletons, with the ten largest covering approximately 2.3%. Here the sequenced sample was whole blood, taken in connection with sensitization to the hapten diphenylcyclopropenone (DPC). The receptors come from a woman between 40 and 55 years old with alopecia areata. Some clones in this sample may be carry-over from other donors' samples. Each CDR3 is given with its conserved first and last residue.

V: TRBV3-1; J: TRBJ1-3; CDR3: CASSQESGNTIYF
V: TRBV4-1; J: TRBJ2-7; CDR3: CASSQGDGPYEQYF
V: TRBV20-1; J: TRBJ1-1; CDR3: CSAGDTFSEAFF
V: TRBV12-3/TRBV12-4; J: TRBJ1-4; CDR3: CASSRGRVNEKLFF
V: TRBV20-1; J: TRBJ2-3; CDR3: CSAPTSGSTDTQYF
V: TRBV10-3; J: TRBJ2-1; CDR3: CAIMGTSGDPYNEQFF
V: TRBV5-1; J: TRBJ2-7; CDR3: CASSDQPSYEQYF
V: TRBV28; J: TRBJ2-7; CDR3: CASSSYMRRRSSYEQYF
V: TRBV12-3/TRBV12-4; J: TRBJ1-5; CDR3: CASRQEPNQPQHF
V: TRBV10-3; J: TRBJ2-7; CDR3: CAIRKDRLTEQYF
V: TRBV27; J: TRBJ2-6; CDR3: CASTHSGANVLTF
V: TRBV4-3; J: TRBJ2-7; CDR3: CASSQELGDRVSYEQYF
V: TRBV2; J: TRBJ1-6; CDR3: CASNRGGRDSPLHF
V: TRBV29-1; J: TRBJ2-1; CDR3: CSVGVAGHNEQFF
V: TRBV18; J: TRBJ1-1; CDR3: CASSPPSVTEAFF
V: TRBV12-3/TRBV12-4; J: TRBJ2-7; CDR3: CASRPDRGTYEQYF
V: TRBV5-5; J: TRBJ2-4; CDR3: CASSLVRQGAKNIQYF
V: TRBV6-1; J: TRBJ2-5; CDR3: CASSPTGMETQYF
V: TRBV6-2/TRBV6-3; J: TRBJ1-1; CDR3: CASRPMNTEAFF
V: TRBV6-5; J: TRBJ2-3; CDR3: CASKTSGRDTQYF
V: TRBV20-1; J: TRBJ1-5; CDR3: CSATGQGYQPQHF
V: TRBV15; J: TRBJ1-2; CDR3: CATSRGGGNGYGYTF
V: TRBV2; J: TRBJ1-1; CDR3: CASSEQRNTEAFF
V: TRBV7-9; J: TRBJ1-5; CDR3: CASSTSNQPQHF
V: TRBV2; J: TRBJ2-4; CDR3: CASSVTTGLAKNIQYF
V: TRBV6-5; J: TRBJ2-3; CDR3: CASSYSRGYTDTQYF
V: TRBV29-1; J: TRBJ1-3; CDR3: CSAGGWGSNTIYF
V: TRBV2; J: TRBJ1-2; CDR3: CASSAENYGYTF
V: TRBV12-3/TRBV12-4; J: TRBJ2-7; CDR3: CASSRTSGTTGEQYF
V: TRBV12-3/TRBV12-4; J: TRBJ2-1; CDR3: CASGTRVNEQFF
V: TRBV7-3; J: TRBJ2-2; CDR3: CASSVQHRTGELFF
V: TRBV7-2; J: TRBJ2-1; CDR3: CASSFVGYNEQFF
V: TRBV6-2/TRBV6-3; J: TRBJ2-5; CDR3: CASTRQGGTQYF
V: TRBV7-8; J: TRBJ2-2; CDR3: CASSLISSGSTGELFF
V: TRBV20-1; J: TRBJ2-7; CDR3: CSARDPVQGAYEQYF
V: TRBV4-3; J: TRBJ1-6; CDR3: CASSQDTGEYSPLHF
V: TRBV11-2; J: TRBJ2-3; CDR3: CASSLGQALTDTQYF
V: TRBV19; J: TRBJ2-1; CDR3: CASSIDRGLAGDNEQFF
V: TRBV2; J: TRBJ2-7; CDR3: CASSALGLLTAEQYF
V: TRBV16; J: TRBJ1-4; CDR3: CASSPATEKLFF
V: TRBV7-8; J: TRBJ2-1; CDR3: CASSRGRTDEQFF
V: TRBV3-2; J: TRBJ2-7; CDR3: CASSPPGDSYEQYF
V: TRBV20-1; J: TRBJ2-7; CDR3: CSAKRRSSYEQYF
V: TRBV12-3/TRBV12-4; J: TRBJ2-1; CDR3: CASSHRGGNEQFF
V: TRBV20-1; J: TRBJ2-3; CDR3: CSASAYTDTQYF
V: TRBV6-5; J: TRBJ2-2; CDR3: CASSPSTSGSGGELFF
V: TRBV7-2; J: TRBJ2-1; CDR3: CASRDSRVLGNEQFF
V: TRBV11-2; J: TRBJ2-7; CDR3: CASSFQPTYEQYF
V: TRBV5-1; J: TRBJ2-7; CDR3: CASSPYLREPQYF
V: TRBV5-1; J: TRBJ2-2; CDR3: CASSPFTPGTGAGELFF
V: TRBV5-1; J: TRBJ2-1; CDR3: CASSATLAGLYNEQFF
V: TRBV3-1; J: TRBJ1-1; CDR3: CASSHPGQGVGTEAFF
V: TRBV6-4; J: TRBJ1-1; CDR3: CASSDQANTEAFF
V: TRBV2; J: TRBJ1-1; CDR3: CASSGDRVTEAFF
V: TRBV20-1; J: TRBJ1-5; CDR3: CSASPNNNQPQHF
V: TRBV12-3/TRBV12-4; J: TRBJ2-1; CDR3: CASSLTAMSSYNEQFF
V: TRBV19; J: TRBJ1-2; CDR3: CASTQEGTGGYTF
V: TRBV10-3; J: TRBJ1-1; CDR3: CAISAQTNTEAFF